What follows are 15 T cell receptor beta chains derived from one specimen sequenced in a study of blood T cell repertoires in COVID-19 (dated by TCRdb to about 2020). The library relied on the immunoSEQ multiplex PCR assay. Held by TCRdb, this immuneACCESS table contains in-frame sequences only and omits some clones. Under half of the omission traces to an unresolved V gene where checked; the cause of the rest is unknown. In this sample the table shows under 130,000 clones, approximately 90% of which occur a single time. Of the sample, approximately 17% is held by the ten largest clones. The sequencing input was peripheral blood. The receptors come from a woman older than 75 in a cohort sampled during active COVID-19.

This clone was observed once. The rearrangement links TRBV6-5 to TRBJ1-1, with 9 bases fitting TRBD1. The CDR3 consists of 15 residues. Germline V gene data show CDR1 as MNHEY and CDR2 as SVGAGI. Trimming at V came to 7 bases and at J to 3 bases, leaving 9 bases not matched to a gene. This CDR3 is CASKRTGDGDTEAFF. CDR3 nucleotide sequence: TGTGCCAGCAAAAGGACAGGGGATGGGGACACTGAAGCTTTCTTT.

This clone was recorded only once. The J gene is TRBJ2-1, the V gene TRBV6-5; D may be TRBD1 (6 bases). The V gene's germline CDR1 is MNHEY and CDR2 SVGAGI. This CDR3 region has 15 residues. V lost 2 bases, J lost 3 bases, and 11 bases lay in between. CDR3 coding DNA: TGTGCCAGCAGTTACGAGGTCAGGGGCTACAATGAGCAGTTCTTC. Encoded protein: CASSYEVRGYNEQFF.

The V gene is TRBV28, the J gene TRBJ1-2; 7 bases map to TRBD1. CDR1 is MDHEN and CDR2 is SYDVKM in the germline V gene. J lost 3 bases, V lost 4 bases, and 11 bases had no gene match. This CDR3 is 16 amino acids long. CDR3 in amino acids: CASSYTSGQLDYGYTF. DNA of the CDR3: TGTGCCAGCAGTTATACTTCGGGACAGCTCGACTATGGCTACACCTTC.

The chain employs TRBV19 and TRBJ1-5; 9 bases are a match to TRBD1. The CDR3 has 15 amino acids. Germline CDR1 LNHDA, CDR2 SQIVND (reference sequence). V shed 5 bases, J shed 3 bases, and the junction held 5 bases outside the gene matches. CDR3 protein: CASSRDRVVNQPQHF. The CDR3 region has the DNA TGTGCCAGTAGTCGGGACAGGGTTGTCAATCAGCCCCAGCATTTT. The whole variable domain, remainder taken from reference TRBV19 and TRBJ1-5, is DGGITQSPKYLFRKEGQNVTLSCEQNLNHDAMYWYRQDPGQGLRLIYYSQIVNDFQKGDIAEGYSVSREKKESFPLTVTSAQKNPTAFYLCASSRDRVVNQPQHFGDGTRLSIL.

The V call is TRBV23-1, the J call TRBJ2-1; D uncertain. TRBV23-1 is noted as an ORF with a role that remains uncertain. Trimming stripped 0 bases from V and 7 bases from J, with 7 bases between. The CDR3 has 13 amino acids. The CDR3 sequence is CASSQSTRNEQFF. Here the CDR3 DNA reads TGCGCCAGCAGTCAATCTACTCGAAATGAGCAGTTCTTC.

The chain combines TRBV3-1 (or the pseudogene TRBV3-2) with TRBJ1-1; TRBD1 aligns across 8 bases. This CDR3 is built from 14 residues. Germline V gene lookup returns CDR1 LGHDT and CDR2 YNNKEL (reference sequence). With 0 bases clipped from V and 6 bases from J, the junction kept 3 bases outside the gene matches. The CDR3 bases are TGTGCCAGCAGCCAAGACCACAGGGGGGCTGAAGCTTTCTTT. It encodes CASSQDHRGAEAFF.

The CDR3 region is CSAVGGGVAFF. The CDR3 DNA reads TGCAGCGCCGTAGGGGGGGGTGTAGCTTTCTTT. The J gene is TRBJ1-1, the V gene TRBV29-1; possibly TRBD1 for D (6 bases). The CDR3 is 11 amino acids. Between the trimmed V and J ends, which lost 7 bases and 10 bases, there was a span of 16 bases. Germline V lookup: CDR1 SQVTM, CDR2 ANQGSEA.

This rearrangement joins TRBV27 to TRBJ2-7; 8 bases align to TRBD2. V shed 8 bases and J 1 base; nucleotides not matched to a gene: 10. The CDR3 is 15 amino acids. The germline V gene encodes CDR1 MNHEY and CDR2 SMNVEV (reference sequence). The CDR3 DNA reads TGTGCCAGCCGCAGGATGCGGGGGGAATCCTACGAGCAGTACTTC. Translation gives CASRRMRGESYEQYF.

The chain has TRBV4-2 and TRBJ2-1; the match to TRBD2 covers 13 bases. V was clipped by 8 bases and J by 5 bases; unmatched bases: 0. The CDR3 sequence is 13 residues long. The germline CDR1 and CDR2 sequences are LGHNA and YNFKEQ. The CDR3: CASGTSGDNEQFF. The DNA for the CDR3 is TGTGCCAGCGGGACTAGCGGGGACAATGAGCAGTTCTTC.

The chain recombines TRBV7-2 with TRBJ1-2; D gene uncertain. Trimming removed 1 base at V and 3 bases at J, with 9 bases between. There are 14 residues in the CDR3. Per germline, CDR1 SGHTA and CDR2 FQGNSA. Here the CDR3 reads CASSLGSPDYGYTF. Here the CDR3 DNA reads TGTGCCAGCAGCTTAGGGAGTCCCGACTATGGCTACACCTTC.

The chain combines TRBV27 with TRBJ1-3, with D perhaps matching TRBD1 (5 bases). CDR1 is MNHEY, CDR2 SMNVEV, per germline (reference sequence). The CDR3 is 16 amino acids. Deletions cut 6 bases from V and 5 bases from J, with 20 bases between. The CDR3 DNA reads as TGTGCCAGCAGCGAAACTCCAGGGTACTCGAGAAACACCATATATTTT. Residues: CASSETPGYSRNTIYF.

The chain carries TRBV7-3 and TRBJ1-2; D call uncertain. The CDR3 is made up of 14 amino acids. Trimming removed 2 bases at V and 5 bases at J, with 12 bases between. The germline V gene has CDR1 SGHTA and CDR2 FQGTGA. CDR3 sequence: CASSLGGSSYGYTF. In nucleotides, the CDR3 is TGTGCCAGCAGCTTAGGCGGCAGTTCTTATGGCTACACCTTC. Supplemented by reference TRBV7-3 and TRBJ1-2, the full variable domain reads GAGVSQTPSNKVTEKGKYVELRCDPISGHTALYWYRQSLGQGPEFLIYFQGTGAADDSGLPNDRFFAVRPEGSVSTLKIQRTERGDSAVYLCASSLGGSSYGYTFGSGTRLTVV.

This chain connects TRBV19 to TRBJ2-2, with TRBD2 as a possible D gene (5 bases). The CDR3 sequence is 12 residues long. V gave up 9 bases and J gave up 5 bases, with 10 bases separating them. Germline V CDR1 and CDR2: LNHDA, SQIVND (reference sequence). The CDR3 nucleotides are TGTGCCAGCACGGGATATACCGGGGAGCTGTTTTTT. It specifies CASTGYTGELFF.

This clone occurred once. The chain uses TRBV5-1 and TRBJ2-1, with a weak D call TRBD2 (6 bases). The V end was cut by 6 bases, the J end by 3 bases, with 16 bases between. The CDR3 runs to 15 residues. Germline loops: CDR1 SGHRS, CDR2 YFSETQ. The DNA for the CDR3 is TGCGCCAGCAATTCTGACGGAGGGGACTACAATGAGCAGTTCTTC. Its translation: CASNSDGGDYNEQFF.

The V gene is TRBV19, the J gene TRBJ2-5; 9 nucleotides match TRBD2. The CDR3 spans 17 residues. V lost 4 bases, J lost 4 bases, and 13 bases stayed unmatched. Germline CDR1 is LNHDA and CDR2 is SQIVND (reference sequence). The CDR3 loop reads CASSKSGRLNLPETQYF. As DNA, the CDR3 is TGTGCCAGTAGTAAGAGCGGGAGGCTCAATCTTCCAGAGACCCAGTACTTC.